This T cell receptor beta chain was profiled in a study of blood T cell repertoires in COVID-19. On the study more broadly: Sites in the United States, Italy and Spain provided acute and convalescent COVID-19 samples.

Seattle participants joined during active infection and were tracked over time. Authors' processing steps: Amplifying reference gene primers gave estimates of nucleated cell counts. Profiling relied on immunoSEQ multiplex PCR, and the TCRdb table lists in-frame clones only, not all of them. V and J calls plus clone size are reproduced from that table; the DNA served to infer D and trimming. The sample includes roughly 410,000 clones, roughly 86% of them seen just once. Germline CDR1 and CDR2: SGDLS and YYNGEE. This CDR3 contains 14 residues. V gave up 0 bases and J gave up 4 bases, with 10 bases separating them.

The receptor was derived from a woman aged 55-70 years with COVID-19, enrolled during active disease. The chain uses TRBV9 and TRBJ1-2; D uncertain. Sequences were obtained from peripheral blood. The DNA for the CDR3 is TGTGCCAGCAGCGTAGATTTACAGAGCTATGGCTACACCTTC. Translating it yields CASSVDLQSYGYTF.